Below, 14 T cell receptor beta chains from the same sample are listed, as sequenced in a study of early T cells in non-severe SARS-CoV-2 infection. In TCRdb, the 5' RACE reads were re-called with MiXCR into one record per CDR3 protein. In the table there are approximately 81,000 distinct CDR3 sequences, about 12% of which are singletons. Sequenced sample: whole blood. Receptor source: an adult who was a healthcare worker with PCR-confirmed SARS-CoV-2 infection or an uninfected control (not recorded which).

The CDR3 DNA sequence: TGCGCCAGCAGCGATATAGCGGGGGGGCTACACAATGAGCAGTTCTTC. This encodes CASSDIAGGLHNEQFF. The chain carries TRBV4-1 and TRBJ2-1; 11 bases fit TRBD2. The J segment lost 5 bases and the V segment lost 5 bases, leaving 8 bases of the junction unmatched. CDR1 MGHRA and CDR2 YSYEKL come from the germline V gene. The CDR3 has 16 residues.

The chain combines TRBV6-6 with TRBJ2-5; D might be TRBD2 (6 bases). The CDR3 is made up of 14 amino acids. Trimming took off 3 bases at V and 5 bases at J, with 13 bases between the two ends. Germline lookup yields CDR1 MNHNY and CDR2 SVGAGI (reference sequence). CDR3 in amino acids: CASSYGRRGETQYF. DNA for the CDR3: TGTGCCAGCAGTTATGGGAGGCGGGGTGAGACCCAGTACTTC.

V is TRBV20-1 and J is TRBJ2-1; D is ambiguous. Between the trimmed V and J ends, which lost 0 bases and 3 bases, there was a span of 9 bases. Germline lookup yields CDR1 DFQATT and CDR2 SNEGSKA (reference sequence). CDR3 size: 14 residues. In DNA, the CDR3 is TGCAGTGCTAGAGACGGGCTCCTCTACAATGAGCAGTTCTTC. Amino acids: CSARDGLLYNEQFF.

V usage is TRBV20-1 and J usage is TRBJ1-1; a weak D match, TRBD1 (5 bases). CDR1 is DFQATT, CDR2 SNEGSKA, per germline (reference sequence). The CDR3 is 14 amino acids. V lost 0 bases to trimming and J lost 6 bases, with 14 bases between them. CDR3 sequence: CSARDGRGGSEAFF. DNA of the CDR3: TGCAGTGCTAGAGATGGTAGGGGAGGATCTGAAGCTTTCTTT.

The V gene is TRBV20-1, the J gene TRBJ2-7, with D possibly TRBD2 on 5 matching bases. The CDR3 is 11 amino acids. Trimming shortened V by 5 bases and J by 7 bases, and 12 bases separated the two germline ends. CDR1 is DFQATT and CDR2 is SNEGSKA in the germline V gene (reference sequence). CDR3 in amino acids: CSAPRGEEQYF. DNA of the CDR3: TGCAGTGCTCCACGGGGAGAAGAGCAGTACTTC.

The V and J genes are TRBV10-3 and TRBJ1-3; tentative D call: TRBD1 (6 bases). This CDR3 is 12 amino acids long. The V end lost 6 bases, the J end lost 4 bases, and 7 bases lay between the germline ends. Looked up from germline, CDR1 is ENHRY and CDR2 is SYGVKD. The CDR3 protein is CAIRDSGNTIYF. The CDR3 bases are TGTGCCATCAGGGACAGCGGAAACACCATATATTTT.

This clonotype was observed many times. The chain couples TRBV4-1 to TRBJ1-1, with D uncertain. The length of the CDR3 is 14 residues. V lost 0 bases and J lost 3, with 8 bases in between. Germline CDR1 is MGHRA and CDR2 is YSYEKL. The CDR3 DNA reads as TGCGCCAGCAGCCAAGATCTGACGGACACTGAAGCTTTCTTT. Amino acid sequence: CASSQDLTDTEAFF.

This clonotype occurred many times. This chain connects TRBV28 to TRBJ2-7; no firm D call. CDR1 MDHEN and CDR2 SYDVKM come from the germline V gene. The V and J ends lost 3 bases and 0 bases respectively, with 9 bases between them. The CDR3 spans 14 residues. Here the CDR3 reads CASSLRASSYEQYF. CDR3 in DNA: TGTGCCAGCAGTTTGAGAGCGAGCTCCTACGAGCAGTACTTC.

At least ten counts were recorded for this clonotype. The chain couples TRBV5-8 to TRBJ2-7; D assignment may be TRBD1 or TRBD2 (5 bases each). This CDR3 region has 13 residues. From germline, CDR1 is SGHTS and CDR2 YDEGEE. Between the trimmed V and J ends, which lost 4 bases and 8 bases, there was a span of 16 bases. CDR3 coding DNA: TGTGCCAGCAGCCTTGAGAGGGGCGCCAAGCAGTACTTC. Translation: CASSLERGAKQYF.

This clonotype was counted between two and nine times. DNA of the CDR3: TGCGCCAGCAGCCAAGATCAGTGGGGGACACTTTCCTACGAGCAGTACTTC. It translates to CASSQDQWGTLSYEQYF. This rearrangement joins TRBV4-1 to TRBJ2-7; TRBD1 might be the D (6 bases). The CDR3 contains 17 residues. Germline V CDR1 and CDR2: MGHRA, YSYEKL. V was cut by 0 bases and J by 1 base, with 16 bases left in between.

This clonotype has more than one count but fewer than ten. The rearrangement links TRBV5-1 to TRBJ2-1; 13 bases are a match to TRBD2. Germline CDR1 and CDR2: SGHRS and YFSETQ. After removal of 2 bases from V and 7 bases from J, the junction contained 9 bases not matched to a gene. The CDR3 contains 17 residues. CDR3 residues: CASSFLGMGLAGNEQFF. CDR3 nucleotides: TGCGCCAGCAGCTTTCTGGGGATGGGACTAGCGGGGAATGAGCAGTTCTTC.

This clonotype was seen many times. The chain carries TRBV30 and TRBJ2-7, with D perhaps matching TRBD2 (5 bases). The CDR3 spans 14 residues. Germline CDR1 is GTSNPN and CDR2 is SVGIG (reference sequence). V was shortened by 0 bases and J by 3 bases, with 12 bases between the two germline ends. CDR3 sequence reads: CAWSVRGGFYEQYF. CDR3 coding DNA: TGTGCCTGGAGTGTACGGGGTGGATTCTACGAGCAGTACTTC.

V gene TRBV2 combines with J gene TRBJ2-1; perhaps TRBD2 as D (5 bases). This CDR3 spans 11 amino acids. CDR1 is SNHLY, CDR2 FYNNEI, per germline. With 4 bases removed from V and 9 bases from J, the gap between germline ends came to 7 bases. CDR3 in amino acids: CASSGEGEQFF. The CDR3 coding sequence is TGTGCCAGCAGTGGAGAGGGTGAGCAGTTCTTC.

This clonotype was seen a handful of times. The V gene is TRBV5-1, the J gene TRBJ2-3; D possibly corresponds to TRBD2 (6 bases). Trimming took 5 bases from V and 1 from J, leaving 17 bases between them. CDR1 is SGHRS and CDR2 is YFSETQ in the germline V gene. CDR3 length: 16 amino acids. CDR3 residues: CASRNLAAPGTDTQYF. CDR3 nucleotide sequence: TGCGCCAGCAGAAATTTAGCGGCTCCCGGCACAGATACGCAGTATTTT. The variable domain in full, with the rest retrieved from reference TRBV5-1 and TRBJ2-3, is KAGVTQTPRYLIKTRGQQVTLSCSPISGHRSVSWYQQTPGQGLQFLFEYFSETQRNKGNFPGRFSGRQFSNSRSEMNVSTLELGDSALYLCASRNLAAPGTDTQYFGPGTRLTVL.